Listed here are 15 T cell receptor beta chains from one sample, sequenced in a study of OX40 agonist ivuxolimab in advanced cancers. Sequencing used immunoSEQ multiplex PCR; TCRdb keeps in-frame clones, though not all of them. The sample lists about 80,000 clones; just over 85% were seen once. Sequencing used CD4+ or CD8+ T cells sorted from blood, obtained in a trial of the OX40 agonist ivuxolimab. The receptors originated from an adult with an advanced solid tumor such as melanoma, head and neck, liver or kidney cancer.

The V call is TRBV7-8, the J call TRBJ2-2, with 7 bases matching TRBD2. Per the germline V gene, CDR1 is SGHVS and CDR2 is FQNEAQ. V gave up 5 bases and J gave up 3 bases; unmatched junction bases: 9. The CDR3 consists of 16 residues. The CDR3 spells CASSLQWGGYTGELFF. The CDR3 DNA reads TGTGCCAGCAGCCTCCAGTGGGGGGGGTACACCGGGGAGCTGTTTTTT.

CDR3 residues: CASSEPRGLAGDEQFF. The CDR3 DNA is TGTGCCAGTAGTGAGCCCCGGGGGTTGGCGGGAGATGAGCAGTTCTTC. This chain links TRBV19 with TRBJ2-1; the match to TRBD2 covers 7 bases. Germline CDR1 and CDR2: LNHDA and SQIVND (reference sequence). Trimming took 5 bases from V and 8 from J; bases not matched to a gene: 15. CDR3 length: 16 residues.

This rearrangement joins TRBV7-3 to TRBJ2-5; no firm D call. Germline V gives CDR1 SGHTA, CDR2 FQGTGA. The CDR3 totals 15 residues. Trimming pared 2 bases from V and 4 bases from J, leaving 14 bases between. DNA of the CDR3: TGTGCCAGCAGCTTAGCGAGTGCAGGACCAGAGACCCAGTACTTC. Amino acid sequence: CASSLASAGPETQYF.

The rearrangement links TRBV11-2 to TRBJ2-7; the D gene is possibly TRBD2 (6 bases). CDR3 length: 14 amino acids. Germline CDR1 SGHAT, CDR2 FQNNGV. Trimming stripped 5 bases from V and 2 bases from J, with 13 bases between. The CDR3 DNA reads TGTGCCAGCAGCGCGGGGCAGGGCCCCTACGAGCAGTACTTC. Its protein is CASSAGQGPYEQYF.

V gene TRBV6-1 combines with J gene TRBJ2-7, with 7 bases identical to TRBD2. The junction had 8 bases not matched to a gene; V was cut back by 2 bases and J by 4 bases. This CDR3 is 15 amino acids long. Germline V gene lookup returns CDR1 MNHNS and CDR2 SASEGT. The CDR3 region has the DNA TGTGCCAGCAGTGAAAGGCCCATCGGGGGGTACGAGCAGTACTTC. It yields the protein CASSERPIGGYEQYF.

The chain is built from TRBV11-3 and TRBJ2-5; the D gene is possibly TRBD1 (6 bases). V was pared by 3 bases and J by 5 bases, with 19 bases between. Germline CDR1 is SGHNT and CDR2 is YENEEA. CDR3 length equals 16 residues. Here the CDR3 reads CASSLGRTGNGETQYF. CDR3 coding DNA: TGTGCCAGCAGCTTGGGGCGCACAGGGAACGGGGAGACCCAGTACTTC.

The chain uses TRBV7-2 and TRBJ1-1; no definite D call. V lost 4 bases and J lost 7, with 19 bases in between. The CDR3 runs 15 residues. Germline V gives CDR1 SGHTA, CDR2 FQGNSA. The CDR3 DNA sequence: TGTGCCAGCAGCTCCTCTCGGAGGATTGGAGGTGAAGCTTTCTTT. Its translation: CASSSSRRIGGEAFF.

This chain connects TRBV5-1 to TRBJ1-1, with 8 nucleotides matching TRBD1. CDR1 and CDR2 (germline): SGHRS, YFSETQ. The CDR3 has 17 residues. V shed 4 bases, J shed 0 bases, and the junction held 11 bases outside the gene matches. The CDR3 is CASSPGQGRALNTEAFF. The CDR3 nucleotides are TGCGCCAGCAGCCCCGGACAGGGTCGAGCTTTGAACACTGAAGCTTTCTTT.

The chain combines TRBV19 with TRBJ2-7; D gene uncertain. The V gene's germline CDR1 is LNHDA and CDR2 SQIVND (reference sequence). Deletions cut 7 bases from V and 0 bases from J, with 7 bases between. This CDR3 is 12 amino acids long. The DNA of the CDR3 is TGTGCCAGTATGTCCCCCTCCTACGAGCAGTACTTC. This encodes CASMSPSYEQYF.

The chain couples TRBV6-1 to TRBJ1-5, with TRBD1 identical over 7 bases. The V and J ends lost 6 bases and 3 bases, in that order; junction bases with no gene match: 8. CDR3 length equals 15 residues. In germline, CDR1 is MNHNS, CDR2 SASEGT. CDR3 region: CASREGASINQPQHF. CDR3 nucleotide sequence: TGTGCCAGCAGGGAGGGGGCGTCCATCAATCAGCCCCAGCATTTT.

The chain couples TRBV6-5 to TRBJ1-5; weak D call: TRBD1 (6 bases). The CDR3 loop spans 14 amino acids. Looked up from germline, CDR1 is MNHEY and CDR2 is SVGAGI. V was cut by 4 bases and J by 3 bases, with 10 bases left in between. The CDR3 loop is CASSSGQHNQPQHF. The DNA of the CDR3 is TGTGCCAGCAGTTCCGGACAGCACAATCAGCCCCAGCATTTT.

The gene calls are TRBV11-2 and TRBJ1-1, with D possibly being TRBD1 (6 bases). The CDR3 runs 12 residues. V was shortened by 3 bases and J by 7 bases, with 9 bases between the two germline ends. Germline V gene sequence: CDR1 SGHAT, CDR2 FQNNGV. The CDR3 bases are TGTGCCAGCAGCTTTCACAGGGATGAAGCTTTCTTT. This codes for CASSFHRDEAFF.

This sequence joins TRBV10-3 and TRBJ2-1; TRBD2 matches at 8 bases. V was clipped by 5 bases and J by 4 bases; unmatched bases: 4. CDR1 is ENHRY, CDR2 SYGVKD, per germline. The CDR3 covers 14 residues. The DNA for the CDR3 is TGTGCCATCAGTTCGGCTAGCGGGTACAATGAGCAGTTCTTC. This codes for CAISSASGYNEQFF.

The chain has TRBV7-6 and TRBJ2-2, with 10 bases matching TRBD1. In germline, CDR1 is SGHVS, CDR2 FNYEAQ. The junction had 8 bases not matched to a gene; V was cut back by 5 bases and J by 5 bases. This CDR3 is built from 16 residues. The chain's CDR3 is CASSPQTGGPTGELFF. The CDR3 DNA is TGTGCCAGCAGCCCTCAGACAGGGGGCCCGACCGGGGAGCTGTTTTTT.

The J gene is TRBJ1-6, the V gene TRBV6-1; tentatively, D is TRBD1 (5 bases). The CDR3 is made up of 15 amino acids. Per germline, CDR1 MNHNS and CDR2 SASEGT. Trimming removed 5 bases at V and 7 bases at J, with 15 bases between. The CDR3 DNA reads TGTGCCAGCAGTTTAAAATGGGGGAGGAATTCACCCCTCCACTTT. Translating it yields CASSLKWGRNSPLHF.